The entry below describes one T cell receptor (beta chain). What it binds is not known. The sample comes from a study of chemoradiotherapy in HPV16-positive cancers. Overall study results and limits: HPV-responsive T-cell expansion during chemoradiotherapy was linked to improved recurrence-free survival in HPV16-positive patients. Candidate HPV-specific clones and E7-related TCR motifs grew in tumor during treatment.

The data were produced by immunoSEQ multiplex PCR, yet TCRdb's version contains in-frame clones alone and is incomplete. The data show over 20,000 clones, just under 75% seen once. Repertoires were sampled repeatedly during chemoradiotherapy. The sample was taken from a patient who underwent chemoradiotherapy. The clonotype was recovered from a human donor with HPV-associated anogenital cancer.

The CDR3 sequence is CASSLRRGDSNQPQHF. DNA for the CDR3: TGTGCCAGCAGCTTAAGGAGGGGGGATAGCAATCAGCCCCAGCATTTT. The V and J genes are TRBV7-2 and TRBJ1-5; a possible D gene is TRBD1 (6 bases). CDR3 length: 16 residues. Germline CDR1 and CDR2: SGHTA and FQGNSA. V lost 2 bases to trimming and J lost 0 bases, with 11 bases between them.